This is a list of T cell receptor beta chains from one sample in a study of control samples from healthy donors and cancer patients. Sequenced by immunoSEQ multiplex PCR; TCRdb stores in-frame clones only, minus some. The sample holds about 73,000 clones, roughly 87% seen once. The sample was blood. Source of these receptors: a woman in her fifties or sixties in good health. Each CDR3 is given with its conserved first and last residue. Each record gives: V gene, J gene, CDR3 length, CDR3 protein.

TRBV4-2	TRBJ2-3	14	CASSQGTGQDTQYF
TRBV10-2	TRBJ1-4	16	CASSDPSGVTNEKLFF
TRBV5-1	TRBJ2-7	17	CASSLSVRTGISYEQYF
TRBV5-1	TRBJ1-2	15	CASSFGTLANYGYTF
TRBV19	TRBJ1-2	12	CASRQGGYGYTF
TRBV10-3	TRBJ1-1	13	CAISGGPTGEAFF
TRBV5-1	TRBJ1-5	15	CASSFGTSLNQPQHF
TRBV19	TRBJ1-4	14	CASKGRRDNEKLFF
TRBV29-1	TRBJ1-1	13	CSVEGGLNTEAFF
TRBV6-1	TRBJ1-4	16	CASSGPGQGRDEKLFF
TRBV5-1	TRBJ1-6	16	CASSLAGPSYNSPLHF
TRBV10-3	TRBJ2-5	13	CAISGGGQETQYF
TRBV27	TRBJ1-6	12	CASSFRGLPLHF
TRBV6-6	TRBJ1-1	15	CASNPGGHSNTEAFF
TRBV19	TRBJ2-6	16	CASSIVKGSGANVLTF
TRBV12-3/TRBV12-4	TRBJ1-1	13	CASSYRSLTEAFF
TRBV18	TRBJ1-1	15	CASSQTGTGNTEAFF
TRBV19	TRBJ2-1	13	CASSLSSYNEQFF
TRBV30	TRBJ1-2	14	CAWSGEPGNRGYTF
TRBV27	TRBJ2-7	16	CASSLSRLAGEYEQYF
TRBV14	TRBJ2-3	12	CASSFGWDTQYF
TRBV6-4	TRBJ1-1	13	CASSESANTEAFF
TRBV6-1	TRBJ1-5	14	CASSEARGNQPQHF
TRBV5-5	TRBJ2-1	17	CASSRGLAGGAGNEQFF
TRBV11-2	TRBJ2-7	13	CASSPGTGDEQYF
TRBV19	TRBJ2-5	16	CASSRLGDSTPETQYF
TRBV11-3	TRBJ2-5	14	CASSARGGQETQYF
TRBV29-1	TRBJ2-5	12	CSVGGIQETQYF
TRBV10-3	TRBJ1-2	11	CAISAQWGYTF
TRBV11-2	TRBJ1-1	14	CASSPDRGDTEAFF
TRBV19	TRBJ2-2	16	CASSIGEVMGTGELFF
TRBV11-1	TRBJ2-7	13	CASMPGSSYEQYF
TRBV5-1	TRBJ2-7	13	CASSLRISYEQYF
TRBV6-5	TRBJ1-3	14	CASSYRRVGNTIYF
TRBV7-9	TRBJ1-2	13	CASSLGANYGYTF
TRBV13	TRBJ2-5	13	CASSPGPQETQYF
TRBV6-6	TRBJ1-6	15	CASSRIQGTDSPLHF
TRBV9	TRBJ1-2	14	CASSTMAANYGYTF
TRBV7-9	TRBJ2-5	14	CASSLAPREETQYF
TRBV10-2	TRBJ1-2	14	CASRKTESDYGYTF
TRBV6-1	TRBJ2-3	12	CASSEEGGTQYF
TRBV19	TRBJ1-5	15	CASSIVGARDQPQHF
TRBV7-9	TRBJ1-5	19	CASSSPGTGQLSSNQPQHF
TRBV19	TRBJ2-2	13	CASRRQKAGELFF
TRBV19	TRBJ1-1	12	CASSPLNTEAFF
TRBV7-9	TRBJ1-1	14	CASSLTGVNTEAFF
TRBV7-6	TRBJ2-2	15	CASSLKGQNTGELFF
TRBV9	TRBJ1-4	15	CASSYQGTPGEKLFF
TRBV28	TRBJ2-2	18	CASSLGTSGLANTGELFF
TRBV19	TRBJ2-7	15	CASSGREEPSYEQYF
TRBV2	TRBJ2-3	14	CAGGRGTNTDTQYF
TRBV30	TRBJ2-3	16	CAWSVQTSGSKGSQYF
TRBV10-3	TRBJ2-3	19	CAIRGGLAGGGNRTDTQYF
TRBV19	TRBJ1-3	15	CASSASRNSGNTIYF
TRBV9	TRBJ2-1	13	CASSETQQGEQFF
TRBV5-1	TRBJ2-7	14	CASRALIGSYEQYF
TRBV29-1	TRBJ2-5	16	CSVEDDVTSGSETQYF
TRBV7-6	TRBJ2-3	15	CASSLDSGSADTQYF
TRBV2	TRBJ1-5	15	CASRGTRDGIQPQHF